This T cell receptor beta chain emerged from a study of T cells after yellow fever vaccination. On the study more broadly: SMART-Seq v4 Ultra Low Input prepared the low-cell-number fractions. Broader study findings: Within FACS-sorted repertoires, abundant clonotypes contaminating from the bulk population could be present. Post-booster samples contained most primary-vaccination clones (around 95% CD4, 70% to 90% CD8).

There are many counts of this clonotype. No antigen is known for it. One entry per CDR3 protein results from TCRdb running MiXCR on the 5' RACE reads. The sample lists some 70,000 distinct CDR3 sequences, approximately 7% occurring once. The CDR3 is 13 amino acids. V was cut by 2 bases and J by 4 bases, with 8 bases left in between. Germline V CDR1 and CDR2: SGHTA, FQGTGA. This specimen was CD8+ T cells sorted from PBMCs, taken approximately 47 days after the first yellow fever vaccination. This TCR derives from a man younger than 30 who received the YFV17D yellow fever vaccine. The gene calls are TRBV7-3 and TRBJ1-2, with D tentatively TRBD1 (5 bases). The CDR3 spells CASSLEGTYGYTF. CDR3 nucleotide sequence: TGTGCCAGCAGCTTAGAGGGGACCTATGGCTACACCTTC.